The clone carrying this TCR beta chain came up once. The sample belongs to a study of blood T cell repertoires in COVID-19. Participants came from fewer than 25 US areas, aged about 18 to 100 years. TCRdb's table, derived via immunoSEQ multiplex PCR, lists solely in-frame clones and lacks some. The data show about 270,000 clones, 88% seen once. V gave up 4 bases and J gave up 1 base; unmatched junction bases: 6. The CDR3 has 16 amino acids. Per germline, CDR1 LGHDT and CDR2 YNNKEL (reference sequence). Sequencing was done on a sample of PBMCs or T cells enriched from blood (not recorded which). The chain carries TRBV3-1 (or the pseudogene TRBV3-2) and TRBJ2-2; 7 bases are shared with TRBD1. The sequence was collected from a woman between 45 and 65 years old who had recovered from COVID-19. The CDR3 coding sequence is TGTGCCAGCAGCCCCAACAGGGGTGGGAACACCGGGGAGCTGTTTTTT. The encoded protein is CASSPNRGGNTGELFF.